This T cell receptor beta chain stems from a study of T cell responses to AZD1222 COVID-19 vaccine. Study conclusions and caveats: Recipients of AZD1222 seropositive at baseline numbered only five or six.

Points on this clone: Its antigen is undetermined. Compared with germline, one end of the junction differs, possibly owing to a read error.

CDR3 length equals 14 residues. Germline values: CDR1 SGDLS, CDR2 YYNGEE. Data came from immunoSEQ multiplex PCR; TCRdb stores just in-frame clones and leaves some out. The table includes some 100,000 clones, approximately 87% detected once. This rearrangement joins TRBV9 to TRBJ1-1, with TRBD1 matching over 8 bases. Sequenced material: peripheral blood, taken on day 0 of AZD1222 vaccination. The sequence was obtained from an adult in good health. The CDR3 loop is CDSSGRTGSTEAFF. In DNA, the CDR3 is TGTGACAGCAGCGGAAGGACAGGGAGTACTGAAGCCTTCTTT.